These T cell receptor beta chains were read from a single sample in a study of T cell responses to AZD1222 COVID-19 vaccine. Clones were sequenced by immunoSEQ multiplex PCR, and TCRdb holds only the in-frame ones, with some missing. The sample lists tens of thousands of clones; just under 90% were seen once. Specimen: peripheral blood, collected on day 0 of MenACWY control vaccination. Receptors were obtained from an adult in good health. Each CDR3 is given with its conserved first and last residue. A D gene is named only where the DNA matches it firmly. Not every row has a clone size; where given, it reads once, few, many or a size class.

TRBJ2-7 TRBV7-3 - - TGTGCCAGCAGCTTAATGATTGGCGGGGTTAACGAGCAGTACTTC CASSLMIGGVNEQYF
TRBJ1-2 TRBV6-5 - - TGTGCCAGCAGCCCACCCCATCATGATGGCTACACCTTC CASSPPHHDGYTF
TRBJ2-7 TRBV23-1 - few TGCGCCAGCAGGGGGTGCTCCTACGAGCAGTACTTC CASRGCSYEQYF
TRBJ2-2 TRBV28 - - TGTGCCAGCAGTCCTCCCCGGGCCGGGGAGCTGTTTTTT CASSPPRAGELFF
TRBJ2-5 TRBV7-2 TRBD1 - TGTGCCAGCAGCTTGGGGACAGGCGGGTGGGGACAAGAGACCCAGTACTTC CASSLGTGGWGQETQYF
TRBJ2-1 TRBV10-3 TRBD2 once TGTGCCATCAGTGGACTAGCGGGGGGCGTCTCCTACAATGAGCAGTTCTTC CAISGLAGGVSYNEQFF
TRBJ1-3 TRBV9 - - TGTGCCAGCAGCGTAGCGATGACCGATGGAAACACCATATATTTT CASSVAMTDGNTIYF
TRBJ1-2 TRBV20-1 - - TGCAGTGCTAGCTTGGCAAATGGCTACACCTTC CSASLANGYTF
TRBJ1-5 TRBV30 - - TGTGCCTTAGGGGGATATAGCAATCAGCCCCAGCATTTT CALGGYSNQPQHF
TRBJ2-3 TRBV28 - - TGTGCCAGCGGTATACTACCTGTCACAGATACGCAGTATTTT CASGILPVTDTQYF
TRBJ2-3 TRBV7-2 TRBD2 - TGTGCCAGCAGCTTCTTCCTGCGGGGGGGCCGAGATACGCAGTATTTT CASSFFLRGGRDTQYF
TRBJ1-2 TRBV9 - - TGTGCCAGCAGCGTAGCCCCCGAACAGGGTTACTATGGCTACACCTTC CASSVAPEQGYYGYTF
TRBJ1-1 TRBV28 TRBD1 - TGTGCCAGCAGTCCAGGGGGCATGGGAACTGAAGCTTTCTTT CASSPGGMGTEAFF
TRBJ1-1 TRBV11-3 - - TGTGCCAGCAGCTTAGGGGCTGGGCAGCCGAACACTGAAGCTTTCTTT CASSLGAGQPNTEAFF
TRBJ1-2 TRBV3-1/TRBV3-2 TRBD1 - TGTGCCAGCAGCCCTGGGACAGGGTTTGGAGGCTACACCTTC CASSPGTGFGGYTF
TRBJ1-6 TRBV12-3/TRBV12-4 - - TGTGCCAGCAGTTTAGAGGGGTGGTACCTCCACTTT CASSLEGWYLHF
TRBJ2-3 TRBV6-2/TRBV6-3 - few TGTGCCAGCAGTTGGTCACCTGAGGCGGGGGATACGCAGTATTTT CASSWSPEAGDTQYF
TRBJ1-6 TRBV6-5 TRBD1 - TGTGCCAGCAGTTCCCCGGGACAGGGCAATTCACCCCTCCACTTT CASSSPGQGNSPLHF
TRBJ1-6 TRBV10-3 TRBD1 - TGTGCCATCAGTGACGGGAGGGAGGGACAGGGAAGGCCACCCCTCCACTTT CAISDGREGQGRPPLHF
TRBJ1-6 TRBV2 - - TGTGCCAGCAGTGGGACAGTTAATTCACCCCTCCACTTT CASSGTVNSPLHF
TRBJ2-3 TRBV6-2/TRBV6-3 TRBD2 - TGTGCCAGCAGTTATGGGGCGGGGACTATCGTCGCGTCGGGCCTAGGAGATACGCAGTATTTT CASSYGAGTIVASGLGDTQYF
TRBJ2-7 TRBV5-5 TRBD1 - TGTGCCAGCAGCCCGGCCTTGGGACAGGGGGGCGAGCAGTACTTC CASSPALGQGGEQYF
TRBJ1-2 TRBV4-1 TRBD1 - TGCGCCAGCAGACAAGAAGGGACAGGGGATGGCTACACCTTC CASRQEGTGDGYTF
TRBJ1-6 TRBV19 - - TGTGCCAGTAGCAAGACCGATAATGGGTCACCCCTCCACTTT CASSKTDNGSPLHF
TRBJ2-5 TRBV27 - - TGTGCCAGCAGTTTATCGAACTCCGCAAGGGGGGCCCAGTACTTC CASSLSNSARGAQYF
TRBJ1-4 TRBV19 - - TGTGCCAGTAGTATAGCGAAGGGCAGGAATGAAAAACTGTTTTTT CASSIAKGRNEKLFF
TRBJ1-3 TRBV7-9 - - TGTGCCAGCAGCTTACCAGGGACGGGAAACACCATATATTTT CASSLPGTGNTIYF
TRBJ2-2 TRBV7-9 - - TGTGCCAGCAGCTTAGAGGTGGACACCGGGGAGCTGTTTTTT CASSLEVDTGELFF
TRBJ1-6 TRBV6-2/TRBV6-3 - - TGTGCCAGCAGTCCCGGATGGGGGGCGGTCGGCGTCACCCTCCACTTT CASSPGWGAVGVTLHF
TRBJ2-7 TRBV30 TRBD2 - TGTGCCTGGACTGGGACTAGCGGGTTCGGCGAGCAGTACTTC CAWTGTSGFGEQYF
TRBJ2-5 TRBV27 TRBD1 - TGTGCCAGCAGTTTATCGAGGCAGGGGGCTTCGGAGACCCAGTACTTC CASSLSRQGASETQYF
TRBJ1-1 TRBV29-1 TRBD1 - TGCAGCGTTGGGGGACAGGGGTTCACTGAAGCTTTCTTT CSVGGQGFTEAFF
TRBJ1-1 TRBV9 - - TGTGCCAGCAGCCCTTCGGCTGGAAACACTGAAGCTTTCTTT CASSPSAGNTEAFF
TRBJ1-5 TRBV6-2/TRBV6-3 - - TGTGCCAGCAGTAACCCGGAGCCCCAGCATTTT CASSNPEPQHF
TRBJ2-7 TRBV27 TRBD2 - TGTGCCAGCAGCTATCGGGGCCGGGAGGCCTACGAGCAGTACTTC CASSYRGREAYEQYF
TRBJ2-1 TRBV5-6 - - TGTGCCAGCAGCTTGCGGGGCCTCATATCGGGCGGTGAGCAGTTCTTC CASSLRGLISGGEQFF
TRBJ1-1 TRBV3-1/TRBV3-2 - - TGTGCCAGCAGCCAAGGGGCGGTGAGGACTGAAGCTTTCTTT CASSQGAVRTEAFF
TRBJ1-4 TRBV6-5 - - TGTGCCAGCAGCCACGGCCAGCTTATTAATGAAAAACTGTTTTTT CASSHGQLINEKLFF
TRBJ2-7 TRBV6-1 TRBD2 - TGTGCCAGCACCGACGGGGCGGGGGGCTTCTACGAGCAGTACTTC CASTDGAGGFYEQYF
TRBJ1-2 TRBV29-1 - - TGCAGCGTTGGATGGTCTGTGGTGGGCTACACCTTC CSVGWSVVGYTF
TRBJ2-5 TRBV5-3 - - TGTGCCAGAAGCACCCCCCAAGAGACCCAGTACTTC CARSTPQETQYF
TRBJ1-2 TRBV21-1 - - TGTGCCACCTATGTGGGGACCGATGGGGGCTACACCTTC CATYVGTDGGYTF
TRBJ2-7 TRBV28 - - TGTGCCAGCAGGCCCTTAGGAGGGCGCGTGGTGTCCTACGAGCAGTACTTC CASRPLGGRVVSYEQYF
TRBJ2-2 TRBV4-1 - - TGCGCCAGCAGCCGTAATCGGGACACTAATACCGGGGAGCTGTTTTTT CASSRNRDTNTGELFF
TRBJ1-5 TRBV9 - - TGTGCCAGCAGCCCCGGGGGGGGAGAAAATCAGCCCCAGCATTTT CASSPGGGENQPQHF
TRBJ2-2 TRBV5-6 - - TGTGCCAGCAGCTTAGGGCACCTCACCGGGGAGCTGTTTTTT CASSLGHLTGELFF